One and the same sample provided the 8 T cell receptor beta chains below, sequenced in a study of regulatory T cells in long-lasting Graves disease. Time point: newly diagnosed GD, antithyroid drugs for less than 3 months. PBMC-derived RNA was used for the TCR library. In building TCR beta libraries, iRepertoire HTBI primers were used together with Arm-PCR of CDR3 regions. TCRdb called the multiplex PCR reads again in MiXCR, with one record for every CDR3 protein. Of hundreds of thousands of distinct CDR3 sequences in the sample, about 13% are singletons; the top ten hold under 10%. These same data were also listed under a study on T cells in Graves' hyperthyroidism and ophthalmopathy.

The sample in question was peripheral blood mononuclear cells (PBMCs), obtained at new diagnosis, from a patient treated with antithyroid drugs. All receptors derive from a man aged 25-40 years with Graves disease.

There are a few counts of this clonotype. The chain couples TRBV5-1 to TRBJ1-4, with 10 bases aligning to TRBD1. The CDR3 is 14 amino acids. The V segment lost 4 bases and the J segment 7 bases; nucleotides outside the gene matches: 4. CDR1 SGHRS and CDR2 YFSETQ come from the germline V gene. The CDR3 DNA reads TGCGCCAGCAGCCCCAGACAGGGGGCTGAAAAACTGTTTTTT. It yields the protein CASSPRQGAEKLFF.

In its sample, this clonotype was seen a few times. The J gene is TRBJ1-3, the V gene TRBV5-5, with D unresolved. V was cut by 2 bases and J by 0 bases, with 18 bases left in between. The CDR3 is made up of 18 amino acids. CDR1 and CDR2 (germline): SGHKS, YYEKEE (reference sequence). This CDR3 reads CASSLARGWRLSGNTIYF. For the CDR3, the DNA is TGTGCCAGCAGCTTAGCCCGAGGGTGGAGACTCTCTGGAAACACCATATATTTT. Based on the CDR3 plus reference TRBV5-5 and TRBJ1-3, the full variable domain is DAGVTQSPTHLIKTRGQQVTLRCSPISGHKSVSWYQQVLGQGPQFIFQYYEKEERGRGNFPDRFSARQFPNYSSELNVNALLLGDSALYLCASSLARGWRLSGNTIYFGEGSWLTVV.

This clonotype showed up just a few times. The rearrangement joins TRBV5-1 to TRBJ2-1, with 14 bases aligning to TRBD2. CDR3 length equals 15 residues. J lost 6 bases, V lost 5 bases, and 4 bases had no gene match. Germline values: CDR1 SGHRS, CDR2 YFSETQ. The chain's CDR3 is CASRGGTSGGNEQFF. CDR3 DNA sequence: TGCGCCAGCAGAGGGGGGACTAGCGGGGGCAATGAGCAGTTCTTC.

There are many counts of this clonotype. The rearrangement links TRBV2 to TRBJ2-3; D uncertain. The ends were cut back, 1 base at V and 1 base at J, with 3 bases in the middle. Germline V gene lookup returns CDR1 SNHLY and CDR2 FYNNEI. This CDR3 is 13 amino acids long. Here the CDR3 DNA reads TGTGCCAGCAGTGAAGAGGGCACAGATACGCAGTATTTT. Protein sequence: CASSEEGTDTQYF.

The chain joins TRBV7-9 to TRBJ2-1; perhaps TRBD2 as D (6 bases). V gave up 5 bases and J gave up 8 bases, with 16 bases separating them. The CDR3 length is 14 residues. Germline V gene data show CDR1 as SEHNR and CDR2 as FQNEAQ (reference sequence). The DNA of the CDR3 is TGTGCCAGCAGCCACTCGACTAGTCGCGATGAGCAGTTCTTC. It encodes CASSHSTSRDEQFF.

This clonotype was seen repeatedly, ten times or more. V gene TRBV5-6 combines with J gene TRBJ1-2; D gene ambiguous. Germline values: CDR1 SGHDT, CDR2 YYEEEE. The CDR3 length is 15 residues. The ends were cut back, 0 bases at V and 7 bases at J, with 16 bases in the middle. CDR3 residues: CASSLDSLIMGGYTF. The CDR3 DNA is TGTGCCAGCAGCTTGGATTCCCTGATAATGGGTGGCTACACCTTC. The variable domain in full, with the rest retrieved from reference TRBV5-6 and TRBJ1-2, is DAGVTQSPTHLIKTRGQQVTLRCSPKSGHDTVSWYQQALGQGPQFIFQYYEEEERQRGNFPDRFSGHQFPNYSSELNVNALLLGDSALYLCASSLDSLIMGGYTFGSGTRLTVV.

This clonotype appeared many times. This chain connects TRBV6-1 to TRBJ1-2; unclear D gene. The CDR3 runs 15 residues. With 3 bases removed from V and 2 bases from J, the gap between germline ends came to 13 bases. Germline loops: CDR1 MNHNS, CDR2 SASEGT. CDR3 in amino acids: CASSDPSLGNYGYTF. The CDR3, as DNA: TGTGCCAGCAGTGACCCCTCTCTGGGGAACTATGGCTACACCTTC.

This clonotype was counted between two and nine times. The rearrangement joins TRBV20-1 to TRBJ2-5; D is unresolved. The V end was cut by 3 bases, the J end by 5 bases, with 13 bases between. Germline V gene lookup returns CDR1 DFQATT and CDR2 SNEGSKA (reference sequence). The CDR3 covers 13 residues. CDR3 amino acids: CSASKRLRETQYF. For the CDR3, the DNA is TGCAGTGCTAGTAAACGCCTGCGTGAGACCCAGTACTTC.